The T cell receptor (beta chain) described here comes from a study of T cell clonotyping in hematopoietic cell transplantation. Across the whole study: Recipient samples before transplant were obtained post-cytoreduction.

Measured with immunoSEQ multiplex PCR; TCRdb has only the in-frame clones, and not every one. The top ten clones hold 3.7% of a sample with tens of thousands of clones, 85% to 90% of them seen once. Time point in this sample: recipient sample about 28 days before transplant, after cytoreduction. The CDR3 loop spans 12 amino acids. CDR1 is MDHEN and CDR2 is SYDVKM in the germline V gene. The germline V and J ends were trimmed by 3 bases and 3 bases, with 5 bases remaining between them. The source of this sequence is a man younger than 30 with biphenotypic leukemia. Some clones in this sample may be carry-over from other donors' samples. Specimen: peripheral blood mononuclear cells, collected before stem cell transplant. The chain has TRBV28 and TRBJ1-2; D is ambiguous. CDR3 protein: CASSFLDYGYTF. The CDR3 bases are TGTGCCAGCAGTTTTCTCGACTATGGCTACACCTTC.